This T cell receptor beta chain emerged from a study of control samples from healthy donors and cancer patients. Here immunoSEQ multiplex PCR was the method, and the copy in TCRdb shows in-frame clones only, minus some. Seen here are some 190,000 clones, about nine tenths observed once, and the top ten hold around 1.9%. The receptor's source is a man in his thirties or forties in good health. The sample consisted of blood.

The CDR3 region has the DNA TGTGCCAGTAGTATGGGGACGGGAGACAATCAGCCCCAGCATTTT. Translated, it gives CASSMGTGDNQPQHF. This chain connects TRBV19 to TRBJ1-5; D is possibly TRBD1 (5 bases). The germline V gene encodes CDR1 LNHDA and CDR2 SQIVND (reference sequence). The CDR3 runs 15 residues. Trimming took off 3 bases at V and 3 bases at J, with 12 bases between the two ends.